Listed below are T cell receptor beta chains from one sample, sequenced in a study of T cells in localized non-small cell lung cancer. The method was immunoSEQ multiplex PCR; TCRdb's version includes in-frame clones alone and lacks a portion of them. The table has over 45,000 clones, approximately 90% seen once. The starting material was peripheral blood, obtained before any cancer treatment. Receptors were obtained from a man between 40 and 70 years old with stage I squamous cell lung carcinoma. The conserved cysteine and the conserved F or W are not part of the CDR3 here. Fields, in order: V gene, J gene, CDR3 length, CDR3 protein.

V gene: TRBV4-2; J gene: TRBJ2-1; CDR3 length: 17; CDR3 protein: ASSLEALAGGISYNEQF
V gene: TRBV5-1; J gene: TRBJ2-2; CDR3 length: 14; CDR3 protein: ASSPPGQGQAGELF
V gene: TRBV10-2; J gene: TRBJ2-1; CDR3 length: 10; CDR3 protein: ASSRGQGEQF
V gene: TRBV6-5; J gene: TRBJ1-2; CDR3 length: 11; CDR3 protein: ASSALWDSSYT
V gene: TRBV9; J gene: TRBJ2-1; CDR3 length: 13; CDR3 protein: ASSVRGSDNNEQF
V gene: TRBV21-1; J gene: TRBJ2-4; CDR3 length: 10; CDR3 protein: ASRPQENIQY
V gene: TRBV7-6; J gene: TRBJ1-5; CDR3 length: 11; CDR3 protein: ASSLQGSQPQH
V gene: TRBV14; J gene: TRBJ2-7; CDR3 length: 11; CDR3 protein: ASSQAWGNEQY
V gene: TRBV19; J gene: TRBJ2-1; CDR3 length: 11; CDR3 protein: ASSMVGYNEQF
V gene: TRBV30; J gene: TRBJ2-3; CDR3 length: 10; CDR3 protein: ACPGSTDTQY
V gene: TRBV9; J gene: TRBJ2-1; CDR3 length: 13; CDR3 protein: ASSFTQVTYNEQF
V gene: TRBV2; J gene: TRBJ1-1; CDR3 length: 14; CDR3 protein: ASIYRALEFNTEAF
V gene: TRBV28; J gene: TRBJ1-2; CDR3 length: 12; CDR3 protein: ASTPGGRGYGYT
V gene: TRBV5-1; J gene: TRBJ2-7; CDR3 length: 13; CDR3 protein: ASREGTAGGYEQY
V gene: TRBV9; J gene: TRBJ1-1; CDR3 length: 12; CDR3 protein: ASSVTGGNTEAF
V gene: TRBV28; J gene: TRBJ1-1; CDR3 length: 13; CDR3 protein: ASKRRYPGNTEAF
V gene: TRBV18; J gene: TRBJ1-2; CDR3 length: 10; CDR3 protein: ASGQGIYGYT
V gene: TRBV27; J gene: TRBJ1-3; CDR3 length: 11; CDR3 protein: ASRGQGGNTIY
V gene: TRBV27; J gene: TRBJ1-2; CDR3 length: 12; CDR3 protein: ASSDTHRDSGYT
V gene: TRBV28; J gene: TRBJ1-1; CDR3 length: 14; CDR3 protein: ASRFSGGAENTEAF